The entry below describes one TCR beta chain. This entry belongs to a study of blood T cell repertoires in COVID-19. Study context: Sites in the United States, Italy and Spain provided acute and convalescent COVID-19 samples.

CDR3 length: 18 residues. Losses at the gene ends were 6 bases for V and 0 bases for J; bases not matched to a gene: 13. The germline V gene has CDR1 WNHNN and CDR2 SYGVQD (reference sequence). Study processing details: Using reference gene primer amplification, nucleated cell counts were estimated. The table came from immunoSEQ multiplex PCR; TCRdb's copy has only in-frame clones and leaves some out. Clonal size and the V and J genes are those of that table, whereas D and trimming came from the DNA. The sample records some 200,000 clones, 65% to 85% being singletons. This sequence originates from a woman between 55 and 75 years old with acute or convalescent COVID-19. This rearrangement joins TRBV10-1 to TRBJ1-1; 10 bases align to TRBD1. The sample taken for sequencing was peripheral blood. The CDR3 DNA reads TGCGCCAGCAGATTTACCTCCGAGACAGGGGGCCTGAACACTGAAGCTTTCTTT. Translation: CASRFTSETGGLNTEAFF.